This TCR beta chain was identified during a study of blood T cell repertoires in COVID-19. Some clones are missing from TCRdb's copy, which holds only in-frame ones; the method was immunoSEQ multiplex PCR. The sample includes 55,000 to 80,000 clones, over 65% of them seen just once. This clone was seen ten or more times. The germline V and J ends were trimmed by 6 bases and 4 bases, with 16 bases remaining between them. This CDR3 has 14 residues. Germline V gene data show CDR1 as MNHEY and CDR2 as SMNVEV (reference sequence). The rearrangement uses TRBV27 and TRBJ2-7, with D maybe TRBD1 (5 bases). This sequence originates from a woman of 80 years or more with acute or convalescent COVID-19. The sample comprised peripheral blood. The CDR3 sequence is CASSIEAGRYEQYF. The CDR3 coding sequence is TGTGCCAGCAGCATCGAGGCAGGGCGGTACGAGCAGTACTTC.